Here is one TCR beta chain with its context. There is no known antigen for this receptor. One base away there is no much larger clone; base qualities are not given. Libraries came from the immunoSEQ multiplex PCR assay. For the multiplex PCR, a mixture combining 60 forward primers for TCR Vbeta segments and 13 reverse primers for TCR Jbeta segments was used. The CDR3 region of rearranged TCR beta genes was amplified from genomic DNA with a multiplex PCR assay. The amplified TCR beta libraries were sequenced on the Illumina HiSeq System as 87-base-pair reads. The study's own analysis went as follows. Across the roughly 670 repertoires, a later analysis counted around 80 million unique TCR beta chains, around 11 million of which were shared by at least two donors. To remove PCR and sequencing errors, raw reads were error-corrected and collapsed into unique sequences using a nearest-neighbor algorithm that merged closely related sequences. To assign V, D and J gene segments, CDR3 sequences were aligned to IMGT reference sequences. For a sequence to be retained, at least a six-nucleotide match to both a V gene segment and a J gene segment was required. Rearrangements were called productive when the CDR3 lacked stop codons and stayed in frame with V and J; all others were non-productive. CDR3 was defined according to IMGT convention as the region running from the second conserved V-encoded cysteine to the conserved J-encoded phenylalanine. The earlier analysis of 587 of the donors excluded sequences that lacked an unambiguous match to a single V gene segment. In an earlier analysis of some 590 of the donors, V segments were called functional above 56.7% productive rearrangements and were called segregating when the between-donor standard deviation exceeded 5%. A statistical classification framework was developed to diagnose cytomegalovirus status using the catalog of TCR beta chain sequences. V and J gene assignment, in a later analysis, came from comparing TCR nucleotide sequences with IMGT/GENE-DB human TR gene sequences. The TCRdist pipeline was used in a later analysis to assign CDR3 sequences and most-parsimonious VDJ recombination scenarios. In a later analysis, each TCR beta chain was defined by its CDR3 amino acid sequence together with its V-gene family, and reads without a unique V-gene family were excluded. To address suspected cross-contamination and a sequencing artifact, a later analysis removed 550 to 750 highly shared, low-generation-probability nucleotide sequences. For each public chain, a later analysis derived a clonal expansion index from normalized ranks of inferred template counts within each repertoire. Generation probabilities in a later analysis came from a VDJ recombination model fitted to out-of-frame rearrangements, and those results were checked against IGoR. A later analysis scored TCR-TCR, TCR-HLA and TCR-CMV co-occurrence with hypergeometric tests, applying a repertoire-size bias correction to TCR pairs. In a later analysis, false discovery rates were estimated by permuting HLA or CMV assignments 20 times. In a later analysis, co-occurring TCRs were grouped with DBSCAN, and TCRdist sequence similarity was added when clustering was performed within HLA-allele-positive subsets. Repertoires with fewer than 30,000 or more than 120,000 public chains, plus five repertoires with anomalous nucleotide sharing, were excluded from co-occurrence clustering. This is the immuneACCESS table as TCRdb keeps it, with only in-frame sequences that have V and J called. A part of the clones is gone; compared with another copy, unresolved V genes explain less than half, and the rest is unexplained. The V and J calls and clone size were taken over from that table, and D and trimming were inferred from the DNA. This sample comprises approximately 44,000 clones, 60% to 80% of them detected only once. The leading ten clones occupy 1.4% of the sample.

This record belongs to a study of cytomegalovirus exposure and HLA in healthy donors (TCRdb year 2017). In the study overall: According to an earlier analysis of 587 of the donors, some 180 million T cells yielded 120 million or so unique TCR beta sequences and more than 250 Gb of sequence data. The study combined high-throughput TCR immunosequencing, statistical association of individual TCRs with disease status, and machine learning to predict cytomegalovirus infection status. In the later analysis, no new phenotypic data were used to find candidate immune exposures; instead, reliance was placed on TCR beta sequences and their occurrence across donors. An earlier analysis of approximately 500 of the donors applied high-throughput TCR beta sequencing to assess whether each TCR beta V gene segment acted as functional or pseudogenic. The aim of the study was to test whether cataloging public T cell receptors could identify signatures of past pathogen exposure. Every discovery cohort repertoire had been produced on one sequencing platform. In a later genetic analysis, genome-wide SNP genotypes for about 55% of the roughly 700 donors were used, and that subset was treated as a discovery cohort. Alongside the repertoire data, information on donor age, sex, ethnicity and CMV serostatus was compiled. Both class I and class II loci were covered by HLA typing, at four-digit resolution. Because of strong linkage in the cohort, roughly five DR-DQ haplotypes were treated as single units for association and clustering. To study patterns of TCR occurrence, a later analysis re-analyzed previously published TCR beta repertoires from just over 650 donors and added high-resolution HLA genotyping. The number of donors typed differed by locus, with roughly 629-640 for A, B, C, DRB1 and DQB1, 522 for DQA1, approximately 570 for DPA1, and about 450 for DPB1. The study profiled the T cell repertoires of 500 to 800 subjects by immunosequencing and related them to cytomegalovirus serostatus. Of the 300 to 450 genotyped donors, over 70% fell in the genetic ancestry cluster associated with self-reported Caucasian donors. In addition to the first cohort of 650 to 750 subjects, a separate validation cohort of about 120 different subjects was used. Across approximately 400 genotyped donors of the cohort, an average of approximately 240,000 unique TCR beta nucleotide sequences per donor were sequenced, and roughly 17% of those sequences were non-productive. An early release that covered more than 550 HLA-typed donors contained about 300 gigabases of sequencing data and 65 million to 100 million unique TCR sequences. Overall study results and their limits: Cytomegalovirus status was reported to be diagnosed by the classifier with high specificity and sensitivity in both the original and validation cohorts. Assigning TCR associations to individual alleles was difficult when HLA alleles, especially DR and DQ, strongly co-occurred. The study gave a list of under 200 TCR beta chains associated with cytomegalovirus. Compared with equally common non-associated chains, HLA-associated TCR beta chains in a later analysis were more clonally expanded and had lower generation probabilities. HLA typing was unavailable for some donors at each locus, so association tests used only the typed subset. In vitro tests confirmed that three of the cytomegalovirus-associated TCR beta chains recognize cytomegalovirus antigens. In a later analysis, around 17,000 TCR beta sequences were associated with specific HLA alleles at a false discovery rate of 0.05. Roughly uniform sequencing depth across donors was assumed in presence/absence analyses, although this assumption may not hold. The only immune exposure information available for the cohort was CMV serostatus. Several of the top co-occurrence clusters appeared to be linked to parvovirus B19, influenza, CMV and Epstein-Barr virus, according to a later analysis. A further reported finding was that TCR beta sequences accurately predicted the HLA-A and HLA-B alleles for most subjects in the first cohort. A later analysis found that most CMV-associated TCR beta chains appeared HLA-restricted, with HLA associations seemingly driven largely by CMV exposure. Because counts were too low, about 18 rarely observed V segments, including chromosome 9 orphons, were excluded from the earlier analysis of 587 of the donors. Most TCR sequences were observed very rarely across donors, whereas some public TCRs were present in many individuals. In a later analysis, the rate of TCR association differed among HLA loci, with DRB1 alleles having the most associated TCRs and HLA-C alleles having the fewest. Broadly in line with IMGT annotations, most TCR beta V segments showed up in productive rearrangements about 87% or about 30% of the time in an earlier analysis of 450 to 600 of the donors. Correlated functional status among segregating V segments might reflect linkage disequilibrium, but an unknown experimental factor could not be ruled out. Because the 87-base-pair reads could not distinguish some IMGT-functional V segments, including TRBV6-2 and TRBV6-3, those segments were excluded. The cohort was sequenced for TCR beta chains only, and without alpha or paired-chain data the features that could be detected were limited. A cluster of highly shared sequence variants was judged likely to represent a technical artifact of the sequencing pipeline. In a later genetic analysis, fewer N-insertions in productive TCRs were reported among donors in an Asian-associated ancestry cluster than the 666-donor mean. The authors suggested that the approach could potentially be extended to other disease states and immunological phenotypes. V-gene and J-gene trimming of TCR beta chains was associated with a missense DCLRE1C variant in a later genetic analysis, and the association was replicated in an independent cohort.

Including cysteine and phenylalanine, the CDR3 has 13 amino acids. CDR3 DNA is the only sequence kept; it has 39 bases, read in frame from the first base. Trimming accounts for 4 bases at V and 11 bases at J, while the number of junction bases matched to no gene is 10. From a lookup of the germline V gene (reference sequence), CDR1 and CDR2 are LNHDA and SQIVND. In total, roughly 670 healthy bone marrow donors made up the cohort. At the time of sampling, all cohort members were nominally healthy, though unrecorded immune exposures were likely present. The donor was CMV seronegative and belonged to the group of around 350 seronegative cohort members. Each donor provided a peripheral blood sample, and peripheral blood mononuclear cells were used for TCR beta sequencing. Genomic DNA was extracted from the blood cell samples with the Qiagen DNeasy Blood Extraction Kit.

This chain joins TRBV19 to TRBJ2-5; 7 of the junction bases match TRBD1. The sequencing input was PBMCs. The sequence derives from a man in his thirties or forties in good health and CMV-seronegative. The bases are TGTGCCAGTAGTACCTACGGGACAGACCTTCAGTACTTC. Its product reads: CASSTYGTDLQYF.